This passage covers 17 T cell receptor beta chains from one sample sequenced in a study of blood T cell repertoires in COVID-19. The method was immunoSEQ multiplex PCR; TCRdb's version includes in-frame clones alone and lacks a portion of them. This sample yields roughly 180,000 clones, of which 81% are seen a single time; approximately 10% belongs to the top ten. The sample taken for sequencing was peripheral blood. Receptors were obtained from a middle-aged woman with COVID-19, enrolled during active disease.

The J gene is TRBJ1-4, the V gene TRBV2, with TRBD1 matching 8 bases. This CDR3 has 14 amino acids. Per germline, CDR1 SNHLY and CDR2 FYNNEI. The ends lost 6 bases at V and 8 bases at J; junction bases unmatched: 8. The CDR3 nucleotides read TGTGCCAGCAGCTCGACAGGGGTTGGGGAAAAACTGTTTTTT. As protein: CASSSTGVGEKLFF.

This clone was detected only once. V gene TRBV19 combines with J gene TRBJ2-1; D is ambiguous. The CDR3 consists of 12 residues. The V gene's germline CDR1 is LNHDA and CDR2 SQIVND (reference sequence). The ends were cut back, 3 bases at V and 8 bases at J, with 8 bases in the middle. CDR3 loop: CASSMGRDEQFF. DNA of the CDR3: TGTGCCAGTAGTATGGGCCGAGATGAGCAGTTCTTC.

This clone has only one observation. This chain joins TRBV29-1 and TRBJ1-2; 10 nucleotides match TRBD1. This CDR3 region has 16 residues. The V gene's germline CDR1 is SQVTM and CDR2 ANQGSEA. The J segment lost 2 bases and the V segment lost 4 bases, leaving 10 bases of the junction unmatched. CDR3 region: CSVGSGQGTKNYGYTF. The CDR3 coding sequence is TGCAGCGTTGGTTCGGGACAGGGGACCAAGAACTATGGCTACACCTTC.

The rearrangement uses TRBV28 and TRBJ1-3, with 11 bases lining up with TRBD1. Germline V gene lookup returns CDR1 MDHEN and CDR2 SYDVKM. The CDR3 loop spans 16 amino acids. The ends lost 4 bases at V and 2 bases at J; junction bases unmatched: 4. CDR3 DNA: TGTGCCAGCAGTTCCCCGGGACAGGGGGCTGGAAACACCATATATTTT. Its translation: CASSSPGQGAGNTIYF.

The CDR3 loop is CASSQSLRVGETQYF. CDR3 nucleotides: TGTGCCAGCAGCCAGTCCTTGCGGGTAGGGGAGACCCAGTACTTC. The chain carries TRBV3-1 (or the pseudogene TRBV3-2) and TRBJ2-5; TRBD2 might be the D (5 bases). The V end lost 3 bases, the J end lost 5 bases, and 16 bases lay between the germline ends. CDR1 and CDR2 (germline): LGHDT, YNNKEL (reference sequence). The CDR3 is 15 residues long.

CDR3 coding DNA: TGTGCCAGCAGGATTTCCCGGTCTAATGAAAAACTGTTTTTT. Its protein is CASRISRSNEKLFF. This rearrangement joins TRBV2 to TRBJ1-4; D gene uncertain. The CDR3 has 14 amino acids. V lost 6 bases and J 3 bases, leaving 11 bases between the germline ends. CDR1 is SNHLY and CDR2 is FYNNEI in the germline V gene.

The CDR3 is CASSNPLGGETQYF. The CDR3 DNA follows: TGTGCCAGCAGCAACCCCCTGGGGGGGGAGACCCAGTACTTC. V usage is TRBV13 and J usage is TRBJ2-5, with 7 nucleotides matching TRBD2. CDR3 length: 14 amino acids. V shed 5 bases and J 5 bases; nucleotides not matched to a gene: 8. Germline V lookup: CDR1 PRHDT, CDR2 FYEKMQ (reference sequence).

The gene calls are TRBV6-6 and TRBJ1-1, with D hard to call. V shed 0 bases and J shed 5 bases, with 13 bases lying between them. Germline CDR1 is MNHNY and CDR2 is SVGAGI (reference sequence). The CDR3 totals 15 residues. CDR3 amino acids: CASSYSEGRETEAFF. The DNA for the CDR3 is TGTGCCAGCAGTTACTCGGAAGGGAGAGAAACTGAAGCTTTCTTT.

This chain links TRBV19 with TRBJ1-1, with a tentative D call TRBD1 (6 bases). The length of the CDR3 is 14 residues. Per germline, CDR1 LNHDA and CDR2 SQIVND (reference sequence). The V gene lost 8 bases and the J gene lost 4 bases, with 17 bases spanning the gap. CDR3 region: CASPTLNRATEAFF. The CDR3 DNA reads TGTGCCAGTCCCACTTTGAACAGGGCCACTGAAGCTTTCTTT.

This chain joins TRBV18 and TRBJ1-4; D gene ambiguous. The V end lost 0 bases, the J end lost 3 bases, and 11 bases lay between the germline ends. The germline V gene has CDR1 KGHSH and CDR2 LQKENI. The CDR3 is 16 residues long. As DNA, the CDR3 is TGTGCCAGCTCACCACCACGGGGTACGGCTAATGAAAAACTGTTTTTT. It yields the protein CASSPPRGTANEKLFF.

The rearrangement joins TRBV7-9 to TRBJ1-5, with 9 bases matching TRBD1. This CDR3 is 17 amino acids long. Germline V lookup: CDR1 SEHNR, CDR2 FQNEAQ (reference sequence). The junction had 14 bases not matched to a gene; V was cut back by 5 bases and J by 6 bases. CDR3 residues: CASSLSPRQGGIQPQHF. The CDR3 bases are TGTGCCAGCAGCCTTAGCCCAAGACAGGGGGGGATTCAGCCCCAGCATTTT.

The V gene is TRBV14, the J gene TRBJ2-5; D gene unclear. This CDR3 is built from 14 residues. The V gene's germline CDR1 is SGHDN and CDR2 FVKESK. V lost 3 bases and J 4 bases, leaving 12 bases between the germline ends. The CDR3 sequence is CASSHPSLLETQYF. The CDR3 coding sequence is TGTGCCAGCAGCCATCCCTCCTTATTAGAGACCCAGTACTTC.

This clone was found a few times. The V and J genes are TRBV10-3 and TRBJ1-6; D is possibly TRBD1 (5 bases). CDR1 and CDR2 from the germline V gene are ENHRY and SYGVKD. V was pared by 0 bases and J by 7 bases, with 10 bases between. The CDR3 is 15 amino acids. The chain's CDR3 is CAISESAGRNSPLHF. DNA for the CDR3: TGTGCCATCAGTGAGTCCGCAGGGCGGAATTCACCCCTCCACTTT.

V and J are TRBV6-2 or TRBV6-3 and TRBJ2-5; 8 bases fit TRBD2. Germline trimming cut 4 bases from V and 5 bases from J; bases unmatched to any gene: 9. The CDR3 extends over 15 amino acids. Germline CDR1 reads MNHEY; CDR2 reads SVGEGT. In DNA, the CDR3 is TGTGCCAGCAGTTGGGGACTAGTAATCACGGAGACCCAGTACTTC. It encodes CASSWGLVITETQYF.

This chain uses TRBV28 with TRBJ2-1; D is ambiguous. Germline CDR1 MDHEN, CDR2 SYDVKM. There are 12 residues in the CDR3. V lost 3 bases and J lost 9, with 9 bases in between. The CDR3 nucleotides are TGTGCCAGCAGTTTTCCCCCCGGTGAGCAGTTCTTC. It translates to CASSFPPGEQFF.

CDR3 protein: CASSKRQDLMNTEAFF. CDR3 DNA: TGTGCCAGCAGCAAGCGACAGGACCTCATGAACACTGAAGCTTTCTTT. The rearrangement joins TRBV7-8 to TRBJ1-1, with a weak D call TRBD1 (6 bases). The CDR3 runs 16 residues. The V gene's germline CDR1 is SGHVS and CDR2 FQNEAQ. V lost 5 bases, J lost 0 bases, and 16 bases lay in between.

This chain connects TRBV13 to TRBJ1-4; TRBD1 matches 7 bases. The CDR3 length is 17 residues. The germline CDR1 and CDR2 sequences are PRHDT and FYEKMQ (reference sequence). Losses at the gene ends were 0 bases for V and 3 bases for J; bases not matched to a gene: 7. The CDR3 region has the DNA TGTGCCAGCAGCTTAGGCAGGGGGGCGAGGTCTAATGAAAAACTGTTTTTT. Translated, it gives CASSLGRGARSNEKLFF.